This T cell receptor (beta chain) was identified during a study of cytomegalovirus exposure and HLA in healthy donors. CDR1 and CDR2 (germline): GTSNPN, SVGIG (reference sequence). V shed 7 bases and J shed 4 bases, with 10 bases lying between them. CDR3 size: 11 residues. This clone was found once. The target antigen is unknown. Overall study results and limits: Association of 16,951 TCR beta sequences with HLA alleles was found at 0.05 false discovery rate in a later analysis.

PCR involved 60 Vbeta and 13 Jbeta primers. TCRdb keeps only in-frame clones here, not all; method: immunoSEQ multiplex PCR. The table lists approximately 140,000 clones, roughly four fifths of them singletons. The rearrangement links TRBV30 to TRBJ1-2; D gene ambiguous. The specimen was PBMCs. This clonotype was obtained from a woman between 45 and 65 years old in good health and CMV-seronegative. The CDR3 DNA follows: TGTGCCTTCAGGAACCTCTATGGCTACACCTTC. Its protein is CAFRNLYGYTF.